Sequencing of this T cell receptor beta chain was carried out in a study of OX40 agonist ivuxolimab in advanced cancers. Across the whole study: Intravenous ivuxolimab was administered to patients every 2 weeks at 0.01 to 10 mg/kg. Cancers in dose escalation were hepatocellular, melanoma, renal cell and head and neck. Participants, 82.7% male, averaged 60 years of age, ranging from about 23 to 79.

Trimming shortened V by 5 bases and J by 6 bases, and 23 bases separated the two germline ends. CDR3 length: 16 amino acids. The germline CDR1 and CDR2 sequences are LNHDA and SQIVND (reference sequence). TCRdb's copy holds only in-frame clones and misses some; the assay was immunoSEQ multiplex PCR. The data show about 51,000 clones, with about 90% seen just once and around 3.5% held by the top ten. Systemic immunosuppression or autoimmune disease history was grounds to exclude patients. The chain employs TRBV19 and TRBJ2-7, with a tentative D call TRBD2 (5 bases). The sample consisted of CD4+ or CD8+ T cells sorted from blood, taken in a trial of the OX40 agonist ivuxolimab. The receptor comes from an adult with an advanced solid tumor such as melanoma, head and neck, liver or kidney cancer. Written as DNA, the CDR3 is TGTGCCAGTAGTGGATACCGGACTGCCGGTTTGGGCGAGCAGTACTTC. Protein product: CASSGYRTAGLGEQYF.